This T cell receptor (beta chain) was captured in a study of glioma-infiltrating T cells. Whole-study results and caveats: Tissue-blood divergence was below expectation in non-neoplastic patients, above in gliomas. Tissue and blood shared very few CDR3 sequences.

This clonotype has ten or more counts. Its matching antigen is unknown. TCR alpha and beta CDR3 regions were amplified from RNA using iRepertoire nested multiplex PCR. Input was roughly 95-450 ng of tissue mRNA or PBMC total RNA. TCRdb recomputed calls from the multiplex PCR reads with MiXCR, one row per CDR3 protein. The table includes approximately 100,000 distinct CDR3 sequences, around 30% detected once. The germline CDR1 and CDR2 sequences are MNHNS and SASEGT. V was cut by 6 bases and J by 4 bases, with 10 bases left in between. This CDR3 comprises 14 residues. The receptor comes from a human donor with low-grade glioma or glioblastoma, undergoing nonglioma brain surgery, or in good health (not recorded which). The chain uses TRBV6-1 and TRBJ2-6; D unclear. Sequenced input: glioma tissue, nonneoplastic brain tissue, or PBMCs (not recorded which). The CDR3 reads CASRISSGANVLTF. CDR3 in DNA: TGTGCCAGCAGGATCTCTTCGGGGGCCAACGTCCTGACTTTC.